This T cell receptor (beta chain) was captured by sequencing in a study of CD8+ T cells in alopecia areata listed by TCRdb under 2018. As for the study more broadly: Treated patients were enrolled in an open-label pilot trial of oral tofacitinib at 5 to 10 mg twice daily for moderate-to-severe alopecia areata. The SALT score, which quantifies the percentage of affected scalp surface area, was used to measure disease severity in treated patients. RNA came from the PAXgene miRNA kit for fixed scalp, the miRNeasy kit for PBMCs, and the RNeasy kit for mouse skin. Scalp clonality was compared among normal scalp (n=4), patchy alopecia areata scalp (n=8), and alopecia totalis/universalis scalp (n=8). In humans, TCRbeta sequencing was performed on scalp tissue and on sorted CD4+ and CD8+ peripheral blood T cells from healthy controls and from patients with patchy or totalis/universalis alopecia areata. In both human patients and the C3H/HeJ mouse model, the study applied high-throughput TCRbeta sequencing to look at T cell clonal expansion in alopecia areata. Biopsies were taken from tofacitinib-treated patients at baseline and at 4 and 24 weeks of treatment, and a later scalp biopsy was taken in several of the tofacitinib-treated patients. Tofacitinib was given for 6 to 18 months, followed by 6 months of follow-up off drug to assess delayed response and recurrence. immunoSEQ multiplex PCR using 35 Vbeta forward primers and 13 Jbeta reverse primers was used to amplify TCRbeta CDR3 regions.

Library generation was performed with the immunoSEQ multiplex PCR assay. RNA was extracted from all samples and reverse transcribed into cDNA as template for TCR sequencing. First-strand cDNA was synthesized with SuperScript III using a 2:1 mix of oligo-dT and random hexamers. A synthetic immune receptor repertoire was used to gauge amplification bias, and whatever bias remained was removed computationally. The source study handled its data this way. Raw reads were preprocessed to remove errors, and CDR3 was defined according to IMGT conventions as the region from the conserved cysteine to phenylalanine. Clonality was computed by normalizing Shannon entropy by log2 of the number of productive unique TCRs and subtracting the result from 1. Whether scalp clones were CD4 or CD8 was inferred by matching scalp TCRbeta sequences against CD4 and CD8 repertoires sorted from blood. The table comes from immuneACCESS by way of TCRdb, which keeps in-frame sequences with V and J called. Part of the clones is missing from these tables; in studies checked, under half for an unresolved V gene and the rest for unknown reasons. Clonal size and the V and J genes are those of that table, whereas D and trimming came from the DNA. Counted in this sample were over 150,000 clones; about 53% of them appeared once. The biggest ten clones account for 10% to 12% of the sample.

Only a few counts were recorded for this clone. What this receptor recognizes is not known. Base qualities were left out, and no much larger clone turns up one base away. V sheds 4 bases and J sheds 0 bases, leaving 10 bases between their ends. There are 15 amino acids in the CDR3, from cysteine to phenylalanine inclusive. Only the CDR3 part of the read is kept: 45 bases, read in frame from the first base. CDR1 is given as SGDLS and CDR2 as YYNGEE, both from the germline V gene. What the research found in general, with its limitations: Because the treated cohort was small and had just a single nonresponder, larger studies are needed to establish links between baseline CD8+ expansion and response. Many expanded lesional clones were found to persist in scalp and blood during tofacitinib treatment, and relapse after treatment cessation may be partly explained by this persistence. Resident alphabeta T cells in normal human skin are also sequenced, complicating scalp TCR repertoire analysis, unlike mouse skin dominated by gammadelta T cells. Tofacitinib significantly lowered scalp clonality and the number of expanded CD8+ clones among the top 100 scalp clones. TCR sequences shared between patients were less clear than in mice, possibly partly because of HLA diversity in the patient population. Higher clonality and more expanded CD8+ clones were observed in lesional scalp than in normal scalp, particularly in alopecia totalis/universalis, a finding suggestive of antigenic drive.

The time point label of this sample denotes: 24 weeks on oral tofacitinib. This specimen's treatment or condition label, per the study, means: oral pan-JAK inhibitor, 5-10 mg twice daily. Lesional scalp punch biopsies and peripheral blood were collected from alopecia areata patients. PBMCs were separated by density centrifugation and stained for CD3, CD4 and CD8, after which CD4+ and CD8+ T cells were sorted on a FACSAria. This TCR derives from a human donor with alopecia areata. This sequence uses TRBV9 and TRBJ2-2; the D element might be TRBD1 or TRBD2, as each aligns at 5 bases. This specimen was CD8+ T cells sorted from blood, taken at week 24, from a patient treated with tofacitinib. The CDR3 amino acid sequence is: CASSPRGPNTGELFF. The DNA reads as follows: TGTGCCAGCAGCCCCCGGGGCCCGAACACCGGGGAGCTGTTTTTT.